Shown below are 29 T cell receptor beta chains from a single sample sequenced in a study of blood T cell repertoires in COVID-19. TCRdb keeps only in-frame clones here, not all; method: immunoSEQ multiplex PCR. Of under 150,000 clones in the sample, approximately 89% were seen once. Sequencing was done on a sample of peripheral blood. These receptors all stem from a woman aged 60-70 years with COVID-19, enrolled during active disease.

Here the CDR3 reads CASSQVADRVGGELFF. CDR3 sequence (DNA): TGCGCCAGCAGCCAGGTCGCGGACAGGGTGGGCGGGGAGCTGTTTTTT. The chain recombines TRBV4-1 with TRBJ2-2; 8 positions agree with TRBD1. Germline V gene sequence: CDR1 MGHRA, CDR2 YSYEKL. The CDR3 runs to 16 residues. J gave up 7 bases and V 3 bases, and 10 bases lay outside the gene matches.

The V gene is TRBV9, the J gene TRBJ1-2; 7 bases map to TRBD1. From germline, CDR1 is SGDLS and CDR2 YYNGEE. This CDR3 has 17 amino acids. Unmatched junction bases numbered 13, after V lost 3 bases and J lost 2 bases. The CDR3 region has the DNA TGTGCCAGCAGCGGACCCGCAGGGGGGAGTTTCAACTATGGCTACACCTTC. Translation gives CASSGPAGGSFNYGYTF.

The chain is built from TRBV9 and TRBJ2-3; TRBD2 matches 7 bases. This CDR3 is built from 16 residues. The germline CDR1 and CDR2 sequences are SGDLS and YYNGEE. The ends lost 4 bases at V and 3 bases at J; junction bases unmatched: 11. DNA for the CDR3: TGTGCCAGCAGCCACTCCTGGGAGGGTATGACAGATACGCAGTATTTT. Translation: CASSHSWEGMTDTQYF.

This chain's CDR3 is CASSEWSYEQYF. For the CDR3, the DNA is TGTGCCAGCAGTGAATGGAGTTACGAGCAGTACTTC. V is TRBV2 and J is TRBJ2-7; D is unclear. Trimming pared 2 bases from V and 4 bases from J, leaving 6 bases between. The CDR3 spans 12 residues. The germline V gene has CDR1 SNHLY and CDR2 FYNNEI.

This chain connects TRBV2 to TRBJ2-2; the D gene is possibly TRBD2 (6 bases). Germline loops: CDR1 SNHLY, CDR2 FYNNEI. Deletions cut 3 bases from V and 7 bases from J, with 9 bases between. This CDR3 comprises 13 residues. CDR3 sequence: CASSEDGGGELFF. The CDR3 coding sequence is TGTGCCAGCAGTGAGGACGGGGGCGGGGAGCTGTTTTTT.

The V gene is TRBV6-1, the J gene TRBJ1-2, with a tentative D call TRBD1 (5 bases). Germline CDR1 MNHNS, CDR2 SASEGT. Between the trimmed V and J ends, which lost 1 base and 3 bases, there was a span of 9 bases. CDR3 length: 14 residues. CDR3 DNA: TGTGCCAGCAGTGAAGGAGGGACTTACTATGGCTACACCTTC. As protein: CASSEGGTYYGYTF.

This sequence joins TRBV6-5 and TRBJ1-2; TRBD1 matches at 8 bases. Trimming at V came to 6 bases and at J to 4 bases, leaving 4 bases not matched to a gene. CDR1 and CDR2 (germline): MNHEY, SVGAGI. The CDR3 is 13 residues long. The CDR3 bases are TGTGCCAGCAGCAAGACAGGGGCCTATGGCTACACCTTC. Translation: CASSKTGAYGYTF.

The chain has TRBV24-1 and TRBJ1-6; 10 nucleotides line up with TRBD1. The germline CDR1 and CDR2 sequences are KGHDR and SFDVKD. V dropped 7 bases and J dropped 10; count of bases not matched to a gene: 6. The CDR3 has 14 amino acids. Here the CDR3 reads CATSSGQGSSPLHF. DNA of the CDR3: TGTGCCACCAGCTCGGGACAGGGGTCGTCACCCCTCCACTTT.

The gene calls are TRBV9 and TRBJ1-2, with TRBD1 identical over 10 bases. The CDR3 covers 15 residues. Trimming removed 2 bases from V and 7 bases from J; junction bases left unmatched: 8. Germline CDR1 SGDLS, CDR2 YYNGEE. CDR3 sequence: CASSVGTGAFGGYTF. The CDR3 nucleotides are TGTGCCAGCAGCGTCGGGACAGGGGCGTTTGGTGGCTACACCTTC.

The chain employs TRBV5-4 and TRBJ1-1; D remains ambiguous. The CDR3 is 13 amino acids. V gave up 4 bases and J gave up 0 bases, with 7 bases separating them. Germline assignment: CDR1 SGHNT and CDR2 YYREEE (reference sequence). CDR3: CASSPEMNTEAFF. The CDR3 region has the DNA TGTGCCAGCAGCCCCGAGATGAACACTGAAGCTTTCTTT.

The chain carries TRBV2 and TRBJ2-5; D may be TRBD2 (5 bases). The CDR3 covers 13 residues. Germline CDR1 and CDR2: SNHLY and FYNNEI. V gave up 6 bases and J gave up 3 bases, with 11 bases separating them. This CDR3 is CASSRTGKETQYF. CDR3 nucleotides: TGTGCCAGCAGCCGGACCGGGAAAGAGACCCAGTACTTC.

The CDR3: CASRSGTGLWEQFF. CDR3 nucleotides: TGTGCCAGTAGGTCGGGGACAGGGCTATGGGAGCAGTTCTTC. The genes are TRBV19 and TRBJ2-1; TRBD1 matches at 9 bases. CDR1 and CDR2 (germline): LNHDA, SQIVND (reference sequence). The CDR3 is made up of 14 amino acids. V was pared by 6 bases and J by 10 bases, with 10 bases of the junction left unmatched.

The chain links TRBV2 to TRBJ2-7; TRBD1 matches at 7 bases. Germline V gene data show CDR1 as SNHLY and CDR2 as FYNNEI. The V and J ends lost 3 bases and 7 bases, in that order; junction bases with no gene match: 9. This CDR3 spans 14 amino acids. CDR3 in amino acids: CASSERGGEGEQYF. As DNA, the CDR3 is TGTGCCAGCAGTGAGAGAGGGGGCGAAGGAGAGCAGTACTTC. The complete variable domain, with remaining parts taken from reference TRBV2 and TRBJ2-7, reads EPEVTQTPSHQVTQMGQEVILRCVPISNHLYFYWYRQILGQKVEFLVSFYNNEISEKSEIFDDQFSVERPDGSNFTLKIRSTKLEDSAMYFCASSERGGEGEQYFGPGTRLTVT.

V gene TRBV4-1 combines with J gene TRBJ1-3; D gene uncertain. Trimming took 0 bases from V and 4 from J, leaving 7 bases between them. The germline V gene has CDR1 MGHRA and CDR2 YSYEKL. The CDR3 runs 14 residues. The CDR3 nucleotides are TGCGCCAGCAGCCAAGATCCCAGGGGAAACACCATATATTTT. This gives the protein CASSQDPRGNTIYF.

This clone was recorded a few times. The chain combines TRBV11-1 with TRBJ1-3, with TRBD1 matching over 7 bases. J gave up 0 bases and V 4 bases, and 3 bases lay outside the gene matches. The germline V gene encodes CDR1 SGHAT and CDR2 FQDESV (reference sequence). CDR3 length: 15 residues. DNA for the CDR3: TGTGCCAGCAGCTCGCGGACAGGCTCTGGAAACACCATATATTTT. Translation gives CASSSRTGSGNTIYF.

This clone was detected a few times. J is TRBJ2-7 and V is TRBV3-1 (or the pseudogene TRBV3-2), with D possibly TRBD1 on 6 matching bases. Germline loops: CDR1 LGHDT, CDR2 YNNKEL (reference sequence). The CDR3 length is 15 residues. Trimming cost V 2 bases and J 3 bases, with 14 bases left between them. The CDR3 coding sequence is TGTGCCAGCAGCCAACTAGACAGGCGATTCTACGAGCAGTACTTC. Translation gives CASSQLDRRFYEQYF.

The chain carries TRBV29-1 and TRBJ1-3, with D hard to call. The V gene's germline CDR1 is SQVTM and CDR2 ANQGSEA. V lost 2 bases to trimming and J lost 0 bases, with 5 bases between them. The CDR3 covers 13 residues. In DNA form, the CDR3 reads TGCAGCGTTGAAACGAGCTCTGGAAACACCATATATTTT. This gives the protein CSVETSSGNTIYF.

The gene calls are TRBV27 and TRBJ1-2; D perhaps matches TRBD1 (6 bases). CDR1 MNHEY and CDR2 SMNVEV come from the germline V gene (reference sequence). Trimming removed 0 bases at V and 4 bases at J, with 15 bases between. The CDR3 totals 16 residues. The CDR3 nucleotides read TGTGCCAGCAGTTTATCGCCACAGGGTCTCGGCTATGGCTACACCTTC. It translates to CASSLSPQGLGYGYTF.

The gene calls are TRBV6-1 and TRBJ1-1; D unresolved. Germline-derived CDR1 and CDR2 are MNHNS and SASEGT. The length of the CDR3 is 13 residues. Trimming removed 2 bases from V and 4 bases from J, with 8 bases in between. The CDR3 loop reads CASSEQEGTEAFF. The CDR3, as DNA: TGTGCCAGCAGTGAACAGGAGGGCACTGAAGCTTTCTTT.

The chain joins TRBV18 to TRBJ2-7; D is possibly TRBD2 (5 bases). CDR3 size: 14 residues. Germline V CDR1 and CDR2: KGHSH, LQKENI. Between the trimmed V and J ends, which lost 2 bases and 3 bases, there was a span of 11 bases. CDR3 nucleotides: TGTGCCAGCTCACCAGTCGGGGAGAGCTACGAGCAGTACTTC. Its protein is CASSPVGESYEQYF. The entire variable domain, with the rest obtained from reference TRBV18 and TRBJ2-7, is as follows: NAGVMQNPRHLVRRRGQEARLRCSPMKGHSHVYWYRQLPEEGLKFMVYLQKENIIDESGMPKERFSAEFPKEGPSILRIQQVVRGDSAAYFCASSPVGESYEQYFGPGTRLTVT.

V and J are TRBV4-1 and TRBJ1-1; TRBD1 aligns across 9 bases. The germline V gene has CDR1 MGHRA and CDR2 YSYEKL. Trimming at V came to 3 bases and at J to 4 bases, leaving 6 bases not matched to a gene. The CDR3 loop spans 15 amino acids. The CDR3 coding sequence is TGCGCCAGCAGCCAGGTGGACAGGGGACTCACTGAAGCTTTCTTT. Translated: CASSQVDRGLTEAFF.

The chain uses TRBV10-3 and TRBJ2-5, with TRBD1 matching 9 bases. The ends lost 6 bases at V and 5 bases at J; junction bases unmatched: 10. Looked up from germline, CDR1 is ENHRY and CDR2 is SYGVKD. The CDR3 has 15 residues. CDR3 bases: TGTGCCATCAGGAGCCGGGACAGGGATACGGAGACCCAGTACTTC. Translated: CAIRSRDRDTETQYF.

This clone appeared once. One end of the junction fails to match germline, which may point to a read error. The V gene is TRBV6-5, the J gene TRBJ1-2, with 11 nucleotides matching TRBD1. Germline V gene lookup returns CDR1 MNHEY and CDR2 SVGAGI. The CDR3 contains 12 residues. CDR3 in amino acids: CAGRGQGVGYTF. The CDR3 DNA is TGTGCCGGCAGGGGACAGGGGGTGGGCTACACCTTC.

V and J are TRBV5-6 and TRBJ1-2; 9 positions match TRBD1. CDR3 length: 14 amino acids. Per the germline V gene, CDR1 is SGHDT and CDR2 is YYEEEE. Losses at the gene ends were 4 bases for V and 3 bases for J; bases not matched to a gene: 4. The CDR3 region is CASSSTGGDYGYTF. In nucleotides, the CDR3 is TGTGCCAGCAGCAGTACAGGGGGCGACTATGGCTACACCTTC.

V is TRBV7-8 and J is TRBJ2-5; D is possibly TRBD2 (6 bases). V was cut by 1 base and J by 2 bases, with 14 bases left in between. Germline CDR1 is SGHVS and CDR2 is FQNEAQ. The CDR3 consists of 16 residues. The CDR3: CASSLEASVEQETQYF. CDR3 DNA: TGTGCCAGCAGCTTAGAGGCTAGCGTGGAGCAAGAGACCCAGTACTTC.

This chain joins TRBV12-5 and TRBJ1-6; 10 bases line up with TRBD1. Germline V gene sequence: CDR1 LGHNT, CDR2 FRNRAP. Losses at the gene ends were 6 bases for V and 9 bases for J; bases not matched to a gene: 8. The CDR3 extends over 15 amino acids. This CDR3 reads CASGLRDRGVSPLHF. The CDR3 region has the DNA TGTGCTAGTGGCCTCCGGGACAGGGGTGTTTCACCCCTCCACTTT.

The genes are TRBV19 and TRBJ1-1, with TRBD1 matching 11 bases. Germline trimming cut 6 bases from V and 3 bases from J; bases unmatched to any gene: 12. The CDR3 extends over 17 amino acids. CDR1 is LNHDA, CDR2 SQIVND, per germline (reference sequence). The CDR3 protein is CASSLPRDRGTDTEAFF. DNA of the CDR3: TGTGCCAGTAGCCTCCCCCGGGACAGGGGGACTGACACTGAAGCTTTCTTT.

The chain uses TRBV5-5 and TRBJ2-7; D ambiguous. CDR1 SGHKS and CDR2 YYEKEE come from the germline V gene (reference sequence). This CDR3 is 14 amino acids long. Between the trimmed V and J ends, which lost 5 bases and 0 bases, there was a span of 12 bases. The CDR3 DNA follows: TGTGCCAGCAGTATAACTTATACCTCCTACGAGCAGTACTTC. Residues: CASSITYTSYEQYF.

This chain links TRBV6-2 or TRBV6-3 with TRBJ1-2, with D perhaps matching TRBD1 (6 bases). The CDR3 is 18 residues long. Trimming stripped 5 bases from V and 0 bases from J, with 22 bases between. Germline assignment: CDR1 MNHEY and CDR2 SVGEGT. Here the CDR3 DNA reads TGTGCCAGCAGTAAGACAGGATATCGCCCCGGAGCTAACTATGGCTACACCTTC. Protein sequence: CASSKTGYRPGANYGYTF.